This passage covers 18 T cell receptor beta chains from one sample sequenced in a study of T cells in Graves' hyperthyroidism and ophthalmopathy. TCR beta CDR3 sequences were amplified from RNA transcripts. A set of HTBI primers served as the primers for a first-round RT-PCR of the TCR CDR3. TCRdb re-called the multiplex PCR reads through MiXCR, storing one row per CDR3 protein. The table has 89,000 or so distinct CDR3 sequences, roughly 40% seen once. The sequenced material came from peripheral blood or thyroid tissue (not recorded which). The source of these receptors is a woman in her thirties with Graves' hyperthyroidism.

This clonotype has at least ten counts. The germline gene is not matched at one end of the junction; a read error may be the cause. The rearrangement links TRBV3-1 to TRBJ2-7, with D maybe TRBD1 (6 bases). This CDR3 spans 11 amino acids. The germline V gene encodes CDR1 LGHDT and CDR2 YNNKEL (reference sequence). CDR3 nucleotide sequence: TGTGCCAGCAGCAGAGGGGGTCAAGGGATCTTC. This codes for CASSRGGQGIF.

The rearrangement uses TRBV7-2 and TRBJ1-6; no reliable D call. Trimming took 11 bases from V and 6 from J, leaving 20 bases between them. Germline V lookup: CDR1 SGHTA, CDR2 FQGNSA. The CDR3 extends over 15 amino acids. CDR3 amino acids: CAWVIKATRNSPLHF. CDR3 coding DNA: TGTGCCTGGGTCATCAAAGCGACCCGTAATTCACCCCTCCACTTT.

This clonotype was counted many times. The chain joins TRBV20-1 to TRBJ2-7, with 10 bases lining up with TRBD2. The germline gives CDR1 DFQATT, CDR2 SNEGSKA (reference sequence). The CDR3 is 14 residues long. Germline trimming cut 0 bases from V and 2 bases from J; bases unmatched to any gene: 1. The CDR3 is CSARELAGTYEQYF. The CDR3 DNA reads TGCAGTGCTAGAGAACTAGCGGGAACCTACGAGCAGTACTTC.

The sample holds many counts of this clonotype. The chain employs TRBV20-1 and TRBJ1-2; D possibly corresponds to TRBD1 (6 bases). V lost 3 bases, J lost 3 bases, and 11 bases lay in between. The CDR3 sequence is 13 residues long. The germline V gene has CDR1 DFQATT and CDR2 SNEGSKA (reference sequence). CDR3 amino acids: CSARDGGDYGYTF. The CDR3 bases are TGCAGTGCTAGGGATGGGGGCGACTATGGCTACACCTTC.

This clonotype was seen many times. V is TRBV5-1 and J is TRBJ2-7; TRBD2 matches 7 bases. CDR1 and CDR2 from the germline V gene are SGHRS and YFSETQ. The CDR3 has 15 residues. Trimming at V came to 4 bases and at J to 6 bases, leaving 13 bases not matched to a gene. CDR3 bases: TGCGCCAGCAGCCTCCTGGGAGGGGATGGCTCCGAGCAGTACTTC. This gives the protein CASSLLGGDGSEQYF.

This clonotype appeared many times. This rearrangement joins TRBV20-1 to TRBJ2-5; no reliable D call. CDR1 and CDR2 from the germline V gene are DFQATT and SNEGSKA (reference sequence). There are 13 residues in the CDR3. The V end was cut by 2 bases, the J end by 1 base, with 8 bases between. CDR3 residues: CSARSQLQETQYF. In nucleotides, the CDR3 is TGCAGTGCTAGAAGCCAGCTCCAAGAGACCCAGTACTTC.

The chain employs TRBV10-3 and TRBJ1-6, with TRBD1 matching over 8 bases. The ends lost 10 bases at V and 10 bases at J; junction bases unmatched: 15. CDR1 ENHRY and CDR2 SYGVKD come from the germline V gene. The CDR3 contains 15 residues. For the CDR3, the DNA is TGTGCCACCTCCGACTCTACAGGGGGGTACTCACCCCTCCACTTT. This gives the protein CATSDSTGGYSPLHF.

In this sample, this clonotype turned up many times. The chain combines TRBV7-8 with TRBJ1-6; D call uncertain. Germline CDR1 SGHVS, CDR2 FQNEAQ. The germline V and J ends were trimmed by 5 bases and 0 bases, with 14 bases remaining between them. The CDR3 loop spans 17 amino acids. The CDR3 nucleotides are TGTGCCAGCAGCCCCTCCGGCCTCCTCTCCTATAATTCACCCCTCCACTTT. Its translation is CASSPSGLLSYNSPLHF.

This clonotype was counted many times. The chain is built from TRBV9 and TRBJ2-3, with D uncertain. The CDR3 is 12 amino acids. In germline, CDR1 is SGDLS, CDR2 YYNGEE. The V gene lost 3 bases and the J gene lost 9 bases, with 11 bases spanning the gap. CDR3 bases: TGTGCCAGCAGCGCCATTGGGTCGACGCAGTATTTT. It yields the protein CASSAIGSTQYF.

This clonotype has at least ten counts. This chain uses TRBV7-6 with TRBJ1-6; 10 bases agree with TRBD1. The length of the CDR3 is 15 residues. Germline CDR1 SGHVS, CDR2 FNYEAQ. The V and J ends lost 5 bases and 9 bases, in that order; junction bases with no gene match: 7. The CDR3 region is CASSQGTGVGSPLHF. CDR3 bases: TGTGCCAGCAGCCAAGGGACAGGGGTCGGTTCACCCCTCCACTTT. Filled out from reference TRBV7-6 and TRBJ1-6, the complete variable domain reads GAGVSQSPRYKVTKRGQDVALRCDPISGHVSLYWYRQALGQGPEFLTYFNYEAQQDKSGLPNDRFSAERPEGSISTLTIQRTEQRDSAMYRCASSQGTGVGSPLHFGNGTRLTVT.

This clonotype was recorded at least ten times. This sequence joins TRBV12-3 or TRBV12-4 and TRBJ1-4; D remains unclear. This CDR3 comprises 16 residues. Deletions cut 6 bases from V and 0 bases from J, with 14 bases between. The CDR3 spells CASSHGIGATNEKLFF. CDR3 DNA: TGTGCCAGCAGCCATGGGATTGGGGCAACTAATGAAAAACTGTTTTTT.

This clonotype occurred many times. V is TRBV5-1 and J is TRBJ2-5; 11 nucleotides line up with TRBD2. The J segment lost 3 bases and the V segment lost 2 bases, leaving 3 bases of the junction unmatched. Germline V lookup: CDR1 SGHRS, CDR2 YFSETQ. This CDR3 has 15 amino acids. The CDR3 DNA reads TGCGCCAGCAGCTTTAGCGGGAGGGCTGAAGAGACCCAGTACTTC. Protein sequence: CASSFSGRAEETQYF.

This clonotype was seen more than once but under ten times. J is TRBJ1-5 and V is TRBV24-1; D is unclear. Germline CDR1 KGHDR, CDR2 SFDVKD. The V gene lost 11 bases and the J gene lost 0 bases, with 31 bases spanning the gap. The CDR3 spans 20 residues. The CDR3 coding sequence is TGTGCCAGCAGGCCATTCTCGATCCGGATTCCACATAATAGCAATCAGCCCCAGCATTTT. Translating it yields CASRPFSIRIPHNSNQPQHF.

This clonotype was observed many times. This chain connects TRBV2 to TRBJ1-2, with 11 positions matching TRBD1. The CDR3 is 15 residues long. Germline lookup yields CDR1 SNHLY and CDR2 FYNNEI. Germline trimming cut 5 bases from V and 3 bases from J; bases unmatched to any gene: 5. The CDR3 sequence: CASSSDRGRDYGYTF. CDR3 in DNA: TGTGCCAGCAGTTCGGACAGGGGGCGCGACTATGGCTACACCTTC.

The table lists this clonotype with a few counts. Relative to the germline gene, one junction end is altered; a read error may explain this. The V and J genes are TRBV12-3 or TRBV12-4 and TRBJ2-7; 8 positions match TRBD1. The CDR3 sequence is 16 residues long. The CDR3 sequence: CASGLVGGQGHYEQYF. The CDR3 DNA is TGTGCCAGCGGTTTAGTCGGCGGACAGGGACACTACGAGCAGTACTTC.

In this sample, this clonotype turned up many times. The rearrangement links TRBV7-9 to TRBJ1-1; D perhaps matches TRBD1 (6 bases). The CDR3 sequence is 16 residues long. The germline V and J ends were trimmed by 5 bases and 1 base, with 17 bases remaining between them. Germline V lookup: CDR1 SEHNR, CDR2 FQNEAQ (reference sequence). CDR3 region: CASSERGDTPNTEAFF. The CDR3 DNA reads TGTGCCAGCAGCGAGCGGGGGGACACTCCGAACACTGAAGCTTTCTTT. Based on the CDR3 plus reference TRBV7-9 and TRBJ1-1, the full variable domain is DTGVSQNPRHKITKRGQNVTFRCDPISEHNRLYWYRQTLGQGPEFLTYFQNEAQLEKSRLLSDRFSAERPKGSFSTLEIQRTEQGDSAMYLCASSERGDTPNTEAFFGQGTRLTVV.

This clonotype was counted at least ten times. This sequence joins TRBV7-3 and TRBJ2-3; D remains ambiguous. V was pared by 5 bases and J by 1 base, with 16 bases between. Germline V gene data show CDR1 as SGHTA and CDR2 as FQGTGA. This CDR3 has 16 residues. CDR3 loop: CASSTRAYQGTDTQYF. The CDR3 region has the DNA TGTGCCAGCAGCACCCGGGCCTACCAGGGCACAGATACGCAGTATTTT.

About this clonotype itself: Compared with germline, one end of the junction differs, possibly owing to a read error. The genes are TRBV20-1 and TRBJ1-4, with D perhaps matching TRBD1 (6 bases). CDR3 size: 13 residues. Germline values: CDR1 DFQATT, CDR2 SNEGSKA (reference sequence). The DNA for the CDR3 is TGCAGTGCGAGCGGACCGGGGGGCGAAAAACTGTCTTTT. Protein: CSASGPGGEKLSF.